Each of the 21 T cell receptor beta chains below was sequenced from the same sample in a study of T cells in Graves' hyperthyroidism and ophthalmopathy. The CDR3 regions of TCR beta were amplified from RNA transcripts. TCR CDR3 regions were first amplified by RT-PCR with HTBI primers. TCRdb redid the calling of the multiplex PCR reads with MiXCR, one entry per CDR3 protein. The sample lists around 580,000 distinct CDR3 sequences, over 15% seen once, with approximately 18% in the top ten. The sample comprised blood. These receptors were obtained from a woman under 30 with Graves' hyperthyroidism.

This clonotype was recorded at least ten times. V and J are TRBV20-1 and TRBJ1-3; D remains unclear. CDR3 length: 12 residues. Germline CDR1 and CDR2: DFQATT and SNEGSKA (reference sequence). V gave up 3 bases and J gave up 1 base, with 4 bases separating them. The CDR3 DNA follows: TGCAGTGCTAGGGTTTCTGGAAACACCATATATTTT. It yields the protein CSARVSGNTIYF.

This clonotype showed up many times. The chain couples TRBV24-1 to TRBJ2-3; 10 bases align to TRBD2. Germline V lookup: CDR1 KGHDR, CDR2 SFDVKD. The V and J ends lost 4 bases and 3 bases, in that order; junction bases with no gene match: 6. The CDR3 runs 16 residues. The CDR3 sequence: CATSDRTSGQTDTQYF. CDR3 in DNA: TGTGCCACCAGTGACCGGACTAGCGGTCAAACAGATACGCAGTATTTT.

V is TRBV2 and J is TRBJ2-7; 12 bases map to TRBD2. In germline, CDR1 is SNHLY, CDR2 FYNNEI. CDR3 size: 14 residues. Trimming took 8 bases from V and 0 from J; bases not matched to a gene: 2. CDR3 in amino acids: CASETSGSSYEQYF. The CDR3 DNA is TGTGCCAGCGAGACTAGCGGGAGCTCCTACGAGCAGTACTTC.

This clonotype was counted between two and nine times. The rearrangement uses TRBV20-1 and TRBJ1-5, with D possibly matching TRBD1 (6 bases). CDR1 DFQATT and CDR2 SNEGSKA come from the germline V gene (reference sequence). This CDR3 comprises 13 residues. V lost 3 bases, J lost 3 bases, and 9 bases lay in between. The CDR3 here is CSASSGDNQPQHF. The CDR3 bases are TGCAGTGCTAGTTCAGGGGACAATCAGCCCCAGCATTTT.

This clonotype was seen at least ten times. The rearrangement links TRBV10-1 to TRBJ2-7; D gene ambiguous. Germline V gene lookup returns CDR1 WNHNN and CDR2 SYGVQD (reference sequence). This CDR3 is 13 amino acids long. Trimming stripped 3 bases from V and 1 base from J, with 7 bases between. The CDR3 coding sequence is TGCGCCAGCAGTGACTACCCTTCCTACGAGCAGTACTTC. The encoded protein is CASSDYPSYEQYF.

The CDR3 coding sequence is TGTGCCAGCAGCGTACTTCTAGCGGGCGGAGCAGATACGCAGTATTTT. It specifies CASSVLLAGGADTQYF. The rearrangement uses TRBV9 and TRBJ2-3; 8 bases are a match to TRBD2. The length of the CDR3 is 16 residues. Per the germline V gene, CDR1 is SGDLS and CDR2 is YYNGEE. After removal of 1 base from V and 4 bases from J, the junction contained 8 bases not matched to a gene.

This clonotype came up many times. The V gene is TRBV6-2 or TRBV6-3, the J gene TRBJ2-5; 7 nucleotides match TRBD2. Germline V gives CDR1 MNHEY, CDR2 SVGEGT. The J segment lost 2 bases and the V segment lost 6 bases, leaving 21 bases of the junction unmatched. The CDR3 consists of 19 residues. The CDR3 DNA is TGTGCCAGCAGCTTCCGGAGCATTAGGAGCGGGGACGATCAAGAGACCCAGTACTTC. It specifies CASSFRSIRSGDDQETQYF.

This clonotype was recorded a few times. The V call is TRBV14, the J call TRBJ2-5; maybe TRBD1 (5 bases). Trimming stripped 1 base from V and 7 bases from J, with 10 bases between. Germline values: CDR1 SGHDN, CDR2 FVKESK. The CDR3 totals 13 residues. The DNA of the CDR3 is TGTGCCAGCAGCCAAGCTCCAGGGTTGACCCAGTACTTC. Translation: CASSQAPGLTQYF.

A remark on this clonotype: Possible read error: a much larger clone is one base away. As the CDR3 is not closed by the conserved phenylalanine or tryptophan, this likely results from a read error. V usage is TRBV3-1 and J usage is TRBJ2-7, with D possibly being TRBD1 (6 bases). Per germline, CDR1 LGHDT and CDR2 YNNKEL (reference sequence). The CDR3 has 14 residues. Trimming took 5 bases from V and 4 from J, leaving 15 bases between them. The chain's CDR3 is CASSYRTQGYEQYL. In DNA, the CDR3 is TGTGCCAGCAGCTATCGAACCCAGGGGTACGAGCAGTACCTC.

This chain links TRBV4-1 with TRBJ2-1; the D gene is possibly TRBD2 (5 bases). The germline gives CDR1 MGHRA, CDR2 YSYEKL. Trimming cost V 0 bases and J 8 bases, with 11 bases left between them. The CDR3 is 14 amino acids. The chain's CDR3 is CASSQELASDEQFF. The CDR3 nucleotides read TGCGCCAGCAGCCAAGAGTTAGCGAGCGATGAGCAGTTCTTC.

The V call is TRBV6-1, the J call TRBJ2-7; TRBD2 agrees at 10 bases. The CDR3 covers 16 residues. Germline lookup yields CDR1 MNHNS and CDR2 SASEGT. V lost 5 bases, J lost 3 bases, and 10 bases stayed unmatched. Here the CDR3 reads CASSYYGTSVLYEQYF. The CDR3 DNA is TGTGCCAGCAGTTATTACGGGACTAGCGTTCTCTACGAGCAGTACTTC.

This clonotype occurred a few times. The rearrangement links TRBV13 to TRBJ2-3, with D possibly TRBD1 on 5 matching bases. The CDR3 has 16 amino acids. Germline V gives CDR1 PRHDT, CDR2 FYEKMQ (reference sequence). V was clipped by 5 bases and J by 0 bases, with 15 bases between them. CDR3 loop: CASSLPNKGSTDTQYF. As DNA, the CDR3 is TGTGCCAGCAGCCTCCCCAATAAGGGGAGCACAGATACGCAGTATTTT.

This clonotype was counted a few times. J is TRBJ1-1 and V is TRBV3-1; D remains ambiguous. V was cut by 0 bases and J by 0 bases, with 5 bases left in between. The CDR3 spans 14 residues. Germline-derived CDR1 and CDR2 are LGHDT and YNNKEL (reference sequence). The CDR3 spells CASSQDTMNTEAFF. The CDR3 coding sequence is TGTGCCAGCAGCCAAGACACCATGAACACTGAAGCTTTCTTT.

In its sample, this clonotype was seen once. This chain uses TRBV18 with TRBJ1-4, with unresolved D. Germline assignment: CDR1 KGHSH and CDR2 LQKENI. Trimming shortened V by 7 bases and J by 0 bases, and 6 bases separated the two germline ends. There are 13 residues in the CDR3. The CDR3 bases are TGTGCCAGCTTACTTGCAACTAATGAAAAACTGTTTTTT. The encoded protein is CASLLATNEKLFF.

The genes are TRBV20-1 and TRBJ2-2; D is uncertain. Trimming removed 5 bases at V and 6 bases at J, with 10 bases between. Germline CDR1 DFQATT, CDR2 SNEGSKA (reference sequence). The CDR3 totals 12 residues. The CDR3 DNA is TGCAGTGCTTCGGCAATGCCCGGGGAGCTGTTTTTT. It yields the protein CSASAMPGELFF.

The chain uses TRBV5-6 and TRBJ2-3; D may be TRBD2 (6 bases). CDR1 and CDR2 (germline): SGHDT, YYEEEE. The CDR3 is 16 residues long. Between the trimmed V and J ends, which lost 0 bases and 6 bases, there was a span of 17 bases. CDR3: CASSLETRPPRDTQYF. The CDR3 DNA reads as TGTGCCAGCAGCTTGGAGACTAGGCCACCGCGCGATACGCAGTATTTT.

This clonotype was observed at least ten times. The chain couples TRBV20-1 to TRBJ2-7, with a tentative D call TRBD2 (6 bases). The germline CDR1 and CDR2 sequences are DFQATT and SNEGSKA (reference sequence). The CDR3 loop spans 14 amino acids. Between the trimmed V and J ends, which lost 6 bases and 1 base, there was a span of 16 bases. The chain's CDR3 is CSAPWPGLSYEQYF. The CDR3 DNA sequence: TGCAGTGCCCCCTGGCCCGGACTATCCTACGAGCAGTACTTC.

The sample holds many counts of this clonotype. The chain is built from TRBV7-9 and TRBJ2-5; a weak D match, TRBD2 (6 bases). The CDR3 spans 14 residues. V dropped 5 bases and J dropped 2 bases, with 12 bases sitting between them. CDR1 and CDR2 (germline): SEHNR, FQNEAQ (reference sequence). CDR3 region: CASSPDYLQETQYF. CDR3 nucleotides: TGTGCCAGCAGCCCGGACTACTTACAAGAGACCCAGTACTTC.

This clonotype has ten or more counts. This chain links TRBV28 with TRBJ2-1; 9 nucleotides align to TRBD1. The CDR3 is 15 amino acids. V shed 5 bases, J shed 3 bases, and the junction held 5 bases outside the gene matches. Germline CDR1 reads MDHEN; CDR2 reads SYDVKM. CDR3 in DNA: TGTGCCAGCAGTCGGGGACAGGGAATCTACAATGAGCAGTTCTTC. It codes for CASSRGQGIYNEQFF.

This clonotype appeared many times. This chain joins TRBV20-1 and TRBJ2-7, with 10 bases that match TRBD1. The CDR3 totals 13 residues. V lost 6 bases, J lost 5 bases, and 7 bases stayed unmatched. From germline, CDR1 is DFQATT and CDR2 SNEGSKA (reference sequence). CDR3 residues: CSATGTGVNEQYF. CDR3 DNA: TGCAGTGCGACCGGGACAGGGGTGAACGAGCAGTACTTC.

This clonotype was seen many times. This chain uses TRBV7-2 with TRBJ1-2; possible D gene TRBD1, 5 bases. This CDR3 region has 14 residues. V lost 1 base, J lost 8 bases, and 14 bases lay in between. The germline V gene has CDR1 SGHTA and CDR2 FQGNSA. The CDR3 sequence: CASSLEKGFLGYTF. The CDR3 coding sequence is TGTGCCAGCAGCTTAGAAAAGGGGTTTCTCGGCTACACCTTC.